The source of this TCR beta chain is a study of blood T cell repertoires in COVID-19. Participants' reported clinical history set cohort assignment. Germline CDR1 SGHAT, CDR2 FQNNGV. V lost 1 base and J lost 5, with 12 bases in between. The CDR3 has 15 residues. In the original analysis: Counts of nucleated cells, estimated from reference gene primer amplification, were obtained. Only in-frame clones appear in the TCRdb table, and some are missing; sequencing was by immunoSEQ multiplex PCR. Clonal size and the V and J genes are those of that table, whereas D and trimming came from the DNA. The repertoire holds 230,000 or so clones, with around 84% as singletons.

The sequenced sample was PBMCs or T cells enriched from blood (not recorded which). V is TRBV11-2 and J is TRBJ1-5; D possibly corresponds to TRBD1 (6 bases). The sequence was collected from a woman aged 45-65 years who had been exposed to COVID-19. Here the CDR3 reads CASSLGTGFHQPQHF. CDR3 bases: TGTGCCAGCAGCTTAGGAACAGGGTTTCATCAGCCCCAGCATTTT.